This T cell receptor beta chain was documented in a study of blood T cell repertoires in COVID-19. Background on the study: From T cells, B-cell-depleted T cells, or PBMCs came the material, which was cDNA or gDNA.

Trimming took off 5 bases at V and 1 base at J, with 15 bases between the two ends. The germline V gene encodes CDR1 MDHEN and CDR2 SYDVKM. The CDR3 loop spans 16 amino acids. Enrolled through a virtual design, the participants were between 18 and 89 years of age and came from some 25 US areas. Participants' own reports of clinical history determined their cohort assignment. The assay was immunoSEQ multiplex PCR, and TCRdb's table has in-frame clones only and misses some. The sample holds approximately 200,000 clones, 85% to 90% seen once. Sequencing was performed on PBMCs or T cells enriched from blood (not recorded which). V is TRBV28 and J is TRBJ1-5, with D perhaps TRBD1 (6 bases). This receptor was obtained from a man aged 25-40 years who had recovered from COVID-19. CDR3 coding DNA: TGTGCCAGCAGTCCAGACAGGTATGGGAGCAATCAGCCCCAGCATTTT. It specifies CASSPDRYGSNQPQHF.